Shown below are 2 T cell receptor beta chains from a single sample sequenced in a study of beta chain features in type 1 diabetes. Study-wide findings and caveats: Shortening that was moderate but significant affected the TCRB CDR3s of Type 1 diabetes patients in all four CD4+ subsets.

Reverse transcription of all isolated RNA meant that expressed TCRB transcripts were sequenced. Sequencing used immunoSEQ multiplex PCR; TCRdb keeps in-frame clones, though not all of them. The sample carries some 350,000 clones, 8% to 10% recorded once. Their antigen targets remain unknown. The sample consisted of central memory CD4+ T cells from blood. These receptors were collected from a man in his thirties or forties with type 1 diabetes.

The chain carries TRBV6-1 and TRBJ1-4; no clear D gene. CDR3 size: 14 residues. Germline-derived CDR1 and CDR2 are MNHNS and SASEGT. The germline V and J ends were trimmed by 8 bases and 6 bases, with 16 bases remaining between them. CDR3 in amino acids: CASARRTMDEKLFF. In DNA, the CDR3 is TGTGCCAGCGCCCGGCGGACGATGGATGAAAAACTGTTTTTT.

The genes are TRBV28 and TRBJ2-7; D might be TRBD1 or TRBD2, each matching 5 bases. This CDR3 is 16 amino acids long. Germline CDR1 reads MDHEN; CDR2 reads SYDVKM. The V end lost 2 bases, the J end lost 2 bases, and 16 bases lay between the germline ends. The chain's CDR3 is CASSLGGGFSPYEQYF. The CDR3 nucleotides are TGTGCCAGCAGTTTAGGGGGTGGATTCTCTCCCTACGAGCAGTACTTC.